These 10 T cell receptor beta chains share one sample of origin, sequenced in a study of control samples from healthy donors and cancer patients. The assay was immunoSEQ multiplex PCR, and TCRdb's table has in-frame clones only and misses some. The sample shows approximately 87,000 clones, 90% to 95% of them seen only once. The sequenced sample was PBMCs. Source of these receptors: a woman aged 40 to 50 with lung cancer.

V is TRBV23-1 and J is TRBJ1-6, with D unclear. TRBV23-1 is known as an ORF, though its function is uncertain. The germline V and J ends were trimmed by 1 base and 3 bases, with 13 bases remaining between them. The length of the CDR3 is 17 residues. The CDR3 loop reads CASSQFGGRHYNSPLHF. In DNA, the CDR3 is TGCGCCAGCAGTCAATTCGGCGGGCGCCACTATAATTCACCCCTCCACTTT.

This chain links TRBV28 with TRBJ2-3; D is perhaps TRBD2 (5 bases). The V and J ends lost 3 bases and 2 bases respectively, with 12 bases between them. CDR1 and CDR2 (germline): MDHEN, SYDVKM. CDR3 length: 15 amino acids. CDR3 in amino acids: CASSLEAKITDTQYF. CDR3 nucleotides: TGTGCCAGCAGTTTGGAGGCCAAAATCACAGATACGCAGTATTTT.

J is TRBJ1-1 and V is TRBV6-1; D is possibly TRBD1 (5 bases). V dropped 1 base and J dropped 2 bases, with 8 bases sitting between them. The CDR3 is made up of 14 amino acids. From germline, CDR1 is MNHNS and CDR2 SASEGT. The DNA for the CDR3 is TGTGCCAGCAGTGAAGGGGGCAAAAACACTGAAGCTTTCTTT. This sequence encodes CASSEGGKNTEAFF.

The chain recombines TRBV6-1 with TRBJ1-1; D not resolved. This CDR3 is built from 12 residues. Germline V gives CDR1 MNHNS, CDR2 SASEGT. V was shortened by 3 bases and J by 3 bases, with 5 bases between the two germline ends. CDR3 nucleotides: TGTGCCAGCAGTGACGTATACACTGAAGCTTTCTTT. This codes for CASSDVYTEAFF.

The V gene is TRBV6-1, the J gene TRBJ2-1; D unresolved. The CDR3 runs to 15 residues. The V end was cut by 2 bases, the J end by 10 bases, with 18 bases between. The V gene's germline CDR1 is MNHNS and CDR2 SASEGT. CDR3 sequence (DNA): TGTGCCAGCAGTGAAATTGTTAGCCAATACAGAGAGCAGTTCTTC. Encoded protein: CASSEIVSQYREQFF.

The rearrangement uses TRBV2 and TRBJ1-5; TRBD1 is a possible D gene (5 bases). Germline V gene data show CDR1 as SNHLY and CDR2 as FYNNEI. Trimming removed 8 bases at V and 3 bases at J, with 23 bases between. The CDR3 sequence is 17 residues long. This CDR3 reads CASGRERGWPNNQPQHF. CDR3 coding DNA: TGTGCCAGCGGGCGAGAGAGGGGCTGGCCGAACAATCAGCCCCAGCATTTT.

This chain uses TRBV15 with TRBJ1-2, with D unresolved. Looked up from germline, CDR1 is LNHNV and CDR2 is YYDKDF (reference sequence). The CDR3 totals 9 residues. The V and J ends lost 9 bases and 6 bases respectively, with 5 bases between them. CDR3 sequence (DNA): TGTGCCACTCTAAATGGCTACACCTTC. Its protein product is CATLNGYTF.

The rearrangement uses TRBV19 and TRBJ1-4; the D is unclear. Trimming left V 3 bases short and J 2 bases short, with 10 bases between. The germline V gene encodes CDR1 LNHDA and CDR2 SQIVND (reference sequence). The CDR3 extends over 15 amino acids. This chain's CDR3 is CASSIHFGTNEKLFF. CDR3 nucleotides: TGTGCCAGTAGTATCCATTTTGGCACTAATGAAAAACTGTTTTTT.

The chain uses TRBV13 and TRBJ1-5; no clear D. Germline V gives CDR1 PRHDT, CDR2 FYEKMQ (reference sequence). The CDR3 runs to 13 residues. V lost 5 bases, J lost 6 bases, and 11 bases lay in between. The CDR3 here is CASSHGIGQPQHF. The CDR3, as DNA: TGTGCCAGCAGCCACGGAATTGGTCAGCCCCAGCATTTT.

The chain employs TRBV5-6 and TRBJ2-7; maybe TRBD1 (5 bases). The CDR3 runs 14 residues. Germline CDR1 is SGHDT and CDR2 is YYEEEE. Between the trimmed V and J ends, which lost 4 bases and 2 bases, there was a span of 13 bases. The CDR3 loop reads CASSVATVPYEQYF. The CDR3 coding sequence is TGTGCCAGCAGCGTGGCGACAGTGCCCTACGAGCAGTACTTC.